This T cell receptor (beta chain) was found in a study of early T cells in non-severe SARS-CoV-2 infection. Study-level background: Sequencing used unsorted whole-blood bulk RNA, so chains lack pairing. Regarding the study as a whole: VDJdb matching skewed toward anti-spike CD8 responses, missing private and CD4 specificities.

Unique molecular identifiers were affixed to single, distinct cDNA molecules. MiXCR was run by TCRdb on the 5' RACE reads, yielding one entry per CDR3 protein. Of about 76,000 distinct CDR3 sequences in the sample, approximately 10% are singletons; the top ten hold approximately 4.5%. This clonotype was counted only a few times. Its matching antigen is unknown. At one boundary the junction diverges from the germline segment, which might be a read error. The clonotype originates from an adult who was a healthcare worker with PCR-confirmed SARS-CoV-2 infection or an uninfected control (not recorded which). The sequenced material came from whole blood.

CDR3 bases: TGTGCTAGCAGCCCCCGTGAAGGGCAAGGGGGGACCCAGTACTTC. Translation gives CASSPREGQGGTQYF. V is TRBV7-7 and J is TRBJ2-5; the D gene is possibly TRBD1 (6 bases). Germline-derived CDR1 and CDR2 are SSHAT and FNYEAQ (reference sequence). There are 15 residues in the CDR3.